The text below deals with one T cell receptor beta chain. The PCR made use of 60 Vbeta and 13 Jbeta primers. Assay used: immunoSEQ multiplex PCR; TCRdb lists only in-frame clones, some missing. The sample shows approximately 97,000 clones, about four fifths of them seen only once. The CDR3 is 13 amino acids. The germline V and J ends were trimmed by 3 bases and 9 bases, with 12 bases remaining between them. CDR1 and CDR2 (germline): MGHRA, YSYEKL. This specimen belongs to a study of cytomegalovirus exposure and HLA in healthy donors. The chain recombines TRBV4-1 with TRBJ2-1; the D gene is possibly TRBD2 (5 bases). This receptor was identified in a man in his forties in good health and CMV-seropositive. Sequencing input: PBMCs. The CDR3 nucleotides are TGCGCCAGCAGCCAGGTGACTCGGGGTGAGCAGTTCTTC. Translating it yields CASSQVTRGEQFF.